A selection of T cell receptor beta chains follows, all from one sample in a study of shared clonotypes between healthy human individuals. Using immunoSEQ multiplex PCR, the repertoire was profiled, and TCRdb retains in-frame clones only, with some absent. The sample has hundreds of thousands of clones, about 98% seen once. The sequencing input was naive CD8+ T cells sorted from blood. These receptors were obtained from a man aged 25 to 40 in good health. Both conserved end residues are trimmed from each CDR3.

>TRBV25-1
ASQRGYTEAF
>TRBV14
ASSPLNTGELF
>TRBV7-2
ASRPRDYTSETQY
>TRBV27
ASSLTSGSSYNEQF
>TRBV7-9
ASSSVTGNEQY
>TRBV9
ASSGSGRGTDTQY
>TRBV27
ASSLKGHTDTQY
>TRBV7-9
ASSLSSLGGPSGEQY
>TRBV7-6
ASSHRVGVAYNEQF
>TRBV30
AWRGTGELF
>TRBV7-2
ASSLGLAGAYNEQF
>TRBV11-2
ASSSLRDRGREQY
>TRBV2
ASTHLAGANEQF
>TRBV14
ASSQDYGGWKSSEQY
>TRBV27
ASSLRLGGLYEQY
>TRBV10-3
AISETSTGEGEAF
>TRBV7-9
ASSSPGGENGYT
>TRBV9
ASSGTFRGELF
>TRBV2
ASSERLSGDSYEQY
>TRBV10-3
AISESTGGGETQY
>TRBV9
ASSGRKSTDTQY
>TRBV7-2
ASSPRDRELAKAYNEQF
>TRBV27
ASSLDRAGVTEAF
>TRBV10-3
AISIVQGALSYEQY
>TRBV5-1
ASRPREKRDYTDTQY
>TRBV13
ASSSRQVFSSYEQY
>TRBV27
ASSLKWGNTEAF
>TRBV15
ATMPGPAFSGANVLT
>TRBV5-1
ASSLSRHRQAF
>TRBV7-9
ASSLAGGQVNEKLF
>TRBV5-6
ASSLVAVTDTQY
>TRBV18
ASSPTGISGANVLT
>TRBV14
ASSQFTRPGYGYT
>TRBV7-2
ASSLGLAGKSSTDTQY
>TRBV9
ASSAGGRNEQF
>TRBV10-2
ASSDRGWTEAF
>TRBV5-1
ASSGTQGRPHEQF
>TRBV19
ASNRGGGEQY
>TRBV2
ASSETGINEQY
>TRBV7-8
ASSFFSRTSGNGGELF
>TRBV1
TSKEGRRGDTQY
>TRBV27
ASSGRRGEQY
>TRBV29-1
SVDASGGNTGELF
>TRBV27
ASRTGGPRKGYNEQF
>TRBV30
AWSWGTGGEQY
>TRBV30
AWSHFGQPQH
>TRBV7-9
ASRISMGETQY
>TRBV27
ASSRVNQPQH
>TRBV7-9
ASSSTGTSDETQY
>TRBV7-8
ASRPWDRGTDTQY
>TRBV2
ASRNSYEQY
>TRBV4-1
ASSQVGGGGEKLF
>TRBV4-3
ASSPGGRADEQF
>TRBV27
ASSLSGSPHYEQY
>TRBV19
ASSGGRLYEQF
>TRBV2
ASRALGGENEQF
>TRBV7-9
ASSLDSSNQPQH
>TRBV12-5
ASGLGGSGNTIY